The 19 T cell receptor beta chains below come from one sample, sequenced in a study of T cell clonotyping in hematopoietic cell transplantation (dated by TCRdb to 2020 to 2023). The library was built by means of the immunoSEQ multiplex PCR assay. In its TCRdb copy, this immuneACCESS table keeps in-frame sequences only and misses some clones. Where compared with another copy, unresolved V genes explain less than half of these, and the others have no known cause. The sample profile shows approximately 8,700 clones; around 85% of them were found once. Of the sample, approximately 31% is held by the ten largest clones. The sample's time point label, in plain terms: 180 days after allo-HCT. The sequencing here drew on PBMCs, taken 180 days after allogeneic stem cell transplant. The receptors here all came from a female patient in her 30s who had an allogeneic stem cell transplant, so the T cells may come from the graft donor. Some clones in this sample may be carry-over from other donors' samples.

The chain employs TRBV5-4 and TRBJ1-6; D gene unclear. V was clipped by 4 bases and J by 9 bases, with 17 bases between them. This CDR3 spans 15 amino acids. Germline V lookup: CDR1 SGHNT, CDR2 YYREEE (reference sequence). The chain's CDR3 is CASSDLSQVSSPLHF. CDR3 in DNA: TGTGCCAGCAGCGACCTCAGCCAGGTCTCTTCACCCCTCCACTTT.

The V gene is TRBV15, the J gene TRBJ1-2, with TRBD1 matching 10 bases. The germline V gene has CDR1 LNHNV and CDR2 YYDKDF (reference sequence). This CDR3 has 15 residues. Trimming took 3 bases from V and 4 from J; bases not matched to a gene: 5. The CDR3 loop is CATSRTGGIGYGYTF. CDR3 nucleotide sequence: TGTGCCACCAGCAGGACAGGGGGCATTGGCTATGGCTACACCTTC.

The V gene is TRBV7-2, the J gene TRBJ2-7, with TRBD2 matching over 8 bases. With 2 bases clipped from V and 2 bases from J, the junction kept 5 bases outside the gene matches. Germline CDR1 and CDR2: SGHTA and FQGNSA. This CDR3 is built from 15 residues. CDR3 amino acids: CASSLSALAAYEQYF. DNA for the CDR3: TGTGCCAGCAGCTTAAGCGCACTAGCGGCCTACGAGCAGTACTTC.

The table lists this clone with a few counts. This sequence joins TRBV9 and TRBJ1-1; D not certain. The CDR3 consists of 14 residues. The V end was cut by 0 bases, the J end by 6 bases, with 12 bases between. The germline gives CDR1 SGDLS, CDR2 YYNGEE. CDR3: CASSVVSGRAEAFF. In nucleotides, the CDR3 is TGTGCCAGCAGCGTAGTTAGTGGTAGAGCTGAAGCTTTCTTT.

The V gene is TRBV4-3, the J gene TRBJ1-5; 8 positions match TRBD1. The CDR3 contains 15 residues. CDR1 and CDR2 (germline): LGHNA, YSLEER. Losses at the gene ends were 5 bases for V and 12 bases for J; bases not matched to a gene: 15. The CDR3 loop reads CASSASATPGGGQHF. As DNA, the CDR3 is TGCGCCAGCAGCGCAAGCGCTACCCCAGGGGGCGGCCAGCATTTT.

This clone rates as medium-sized. The gene calls are TRBV9 and TRBJ1-2, with 7 bases that match TRBD1. This CDR3 spans 15 amino acids. With 3 bases clipped from V and 5 bases from J, the junction kept 10 bases outside the gene matches. Germline values: CDR1 SGDLS, CDR2 YYNGEE. The CDR3 DNA reads as TGTGCCAGCAGCGAGTCCCGACAGGGCTCTTATGGCTACACCTTC. Translating gives CASSESRQGSYGYTF.

The J gene is TRBJ2-7, the V gene TRBV30; possible D gene TRBD2, 5 bases. CDR3 length: 11 residues. The germline CDR1 and CDR2 sequences are GTSNPN and SVGIG (reference sequence). Trimming cost V 1 base and J 7 bases, with 8 bases left between them. The CDR3 spells CAWSARGEQYF. CDR3 coding DNA: TGTGCCTGGAGTGCCCGCGGGGAGCAGTACTTC.

The chain joins TRBV2 to TRBJ1-2; 9 bases fit TRBD1. J lost 5 bases, V lost 8 bases, and 6 bases had no gene match. CDR1 is SNHLY and CDR2 is FYNNEI in the germline V gene. This CDR3 contains 13 residues. The CDR3 loop reads CASLRDRVYGYTF. As DNA, the CDR3 is TGTGCCAGCCTAAGGGACAGGGTTTATGGCTACACCTTC.

This chain joins TRBV6-6 and TRBJ2-2; TRBD1 matches at 8 bases. CDR1 MNHNY and CDR2 SVGAGI come from the germline V gene (reference sequence). Trimming at V came to 8 bases and at J to 6 bases, leaving 2 bases not matched to a gene. The CDR3 has 12 amino acids. CDR3 DNA: TGTGCCAGCGACAGGGGTGCCGGGGAGCTGTTTTTT. Its translation is CASDRGAGELFF.

V and J are TRBV4-1 and TRBJ2-5, with D hard to call. The CDR3 contains 16 residues. The germline V gene has CDR1 MGHRA and CDR2 YSYEKL. Trimming removed 1 base from V and 4 bases from J, with 16 bases in between. The CDR3 here is CASSQGPSRNSETQYF. CDR3 nucleotide sequence: TGCGCCAGCAGCCAAGGTCCCTCTAGAAATTCAGAGACCCAGTACTTC.

CDR3 nucleotides: TGTGCCTGGAGACAGACTGGCGACACTGAAGCTTTCTTT. Translating it yields CAWRQTGDTEAFF. V and J are TRBV30 and TRBJ1-1; D gene ambiguous. This CDR3 has 13 residues. CDR1 and CDR2 (germline): GTSNPN, SVGIG (reference sequence). V lost 3 bases and J 3 bases, leaving 11 bases between the germline ends.

J is TRBJ2-2 and V is TRBV9, with 8 bases aligning to TRBD1. This CDR3 has 16 residues. Germline V CDR1 and CDR2: SGDLS, YYNGEE. Trimming removed 0 bases from V and 5 bases from J; junction bases left unmatched: 6. CDR3 sequence: CASSVGTGSKTGELFF. CDR3 DNA: TGTGCCAGCAGCGTAGGGACAGGGAGTAAAACCGGGGAGCTGTTTTTT.

This chain connects TRBV27 to TRBJ2-7; D ambiguous. The CDR3 extends over 12 amino acids. Trimming removed 6 bases from V and 4 bases from J, with 10 bases in between. Per germline, CDR1 MNHEY and CDR2 SMNVEV (reference sequence). The CDR3 DNA sequence: TGTGCCAGCAGAGAGCTCGTTTACGAGCAGTACTTC. This gives the protein CASRELVYEQYF.

V is TRBV14 and J is TRBJ2-1; 7 nucleotides line up with TRBD1. CDR1 is SGHDN and CDR2 is FVKESK in the germline V gene. The CDR3 is 16 residues long. The V and J ends lost 2 bases and 6 bases, in that order; junction bases with no gene match: 10. The CDR3 reads CASSQNFGTAGNEQFF. The CDR3 coding sequence is TGTGCCAGCAGCCAAAACTTCGGGACAGCCGGCAATGAGCAGTTCTTC.

In this sample, this clone turned up once. This chain connects TRBV7-9 to TRBJ2-3; D is uncertain. Germline assignment: CDR1 SEHNR and CDR2 FQNEAQ (reference sequence). The ends were cut back, 6 bases at V and 4 bases at J, with 11 bases in the middle. There are 13 residues in the CDR3. In DNA form, the CDR3 reads TGTGCCAGCAGTTTAACAGTTGCAGATACGCAGTATTTT. Translating it yields CASSLTVADTQYF.

The DNA of the CDR3 is TGCGCCAGCAGCCAAGATCCCGGCAGGGACCAGGCCACTGAAGCTTTCTTT. This codes for CASSQDPGRDQATEAFF. The gene calls are TRBV4-3 and TRBJ1-1, with D possibly being TRBD1 (5 bases). The germline V gene encodes CDR1 LGHNA and CDR2 YSLEER. Trimming removed 0 bases from V and 4 bases from J, with 18 bases in between. The CDR3 runs 17 residues.

The V call is TRBV2, the J call TRBJ1-2; 10 bases agree with TRBD1. V dropped 11 bases and J dropped 2; count of bases not matched to a gene: 8. Germline CDR1 is SNHLY and CDR2 is FYNNEI. The CDR3 is 14 residues long. The CDR3 coding sequence is TGTGCCCTCATGCAGGACAGGGGGAACTATGGCTACACCTTC. Its translation is CALMQDRGNYGYTF.

This chain links TRBV19 with TRBJ2-2; D may match TRBD1 or TRBD2 (6 bases each). The germline gives CDR1 LNHDA, CDR2 SQIVND (reference sequence). Trimming removed 7 bases at V and 13 bases at J, with 22 bases between. The CDR3 has 14 residues. CDR3 coding DNA: TGTGCCAGTACCCACACCTCGGAAGGGGGGCGGCTGTTTTTT. Translation: CASTHTSEGGRLFF.

The table lists this clone with a count of one. The chain uses TRBV6-6 and TRBJ2-1; D is perhaps TRBD1 (5 bases). The germline gives CDR1 MNHNY, CDR2 SVGAGI (reference sequence). Trimming shortened V by 7 bases and J by 9 bases, and 13 bases separated the two germline ends. There are 12 residues in the CDR3. In DNA form, the CDR3 reads TGTGCCAGCATGGAAGGGGATGGTGAGCAGTTCTTC. This translates into CASMEGDGEQFF.